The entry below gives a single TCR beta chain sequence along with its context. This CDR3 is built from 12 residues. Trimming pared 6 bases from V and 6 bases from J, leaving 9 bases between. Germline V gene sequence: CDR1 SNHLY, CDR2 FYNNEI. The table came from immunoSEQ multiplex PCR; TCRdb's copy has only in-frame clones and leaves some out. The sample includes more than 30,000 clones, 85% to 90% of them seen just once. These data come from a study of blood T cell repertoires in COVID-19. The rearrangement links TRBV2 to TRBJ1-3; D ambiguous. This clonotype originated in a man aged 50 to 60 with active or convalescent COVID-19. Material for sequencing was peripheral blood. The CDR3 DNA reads TGTGCCAGCAGGAAGATAGAAAACACCATATATTTT. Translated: CASRKIENTIYF. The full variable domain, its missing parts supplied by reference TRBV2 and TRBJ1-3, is EPEVTQTPSHQVTQMGQEVILRCVPISNHLYFYWYRQILGQKVEFLVSFYNNEISEKSEIFDDQFSVERPDGSNFTLKIRSTKLEDSAMYFCASRKIENTIYFGEGSWLTVV.